This note documents a single TCR beta chain sequence. Its antigen remains unknown. This entry belongs to a study of cytomegalovirus exposure and HLA in healthy donors. PCR amplification relied on 60 Vbeta primers (plus 13 Jbeta primers). Profiling relied on immunoSEQ multiplex PCR, and the TCRdb table lists in-frame clones only, not all of them. The repertoire holds roughly 200,000 clones, with 79% as singletons. V lost 5 bases to trimming and J lost 2 bases, with 10 bases between them. The CDR3 is made up of 14 amino acids. Germline V gene sequence: CDR1 MNHEY, CDR2 SVGAGI. The study's findings and limits: The study reported that TCR beta sequences accurately predicted HLA-A and HLA-B alleles in most subjects.

The sequence was obtained from a woman aged 30 to 39 in good health and CMV-seropositive. Sequencing was carried out using PBMCs. J is TRBJ2-4 and V is TRBV6-5; D may be TRBD1 (5 bases). The chain's CDR3 is CASSDQGPKNIQYF. The CDR3 region has the DNA TGTGCCAGCAGTGACCAGGGTCCCAAAAACATTCAGTACTTC.